Sequencing of this T cell receptor (beta chain) was carried out in a study of CD8+ T cells in alopecia areata. The CDR3 spans 14 residues. The germline gives CDR1 SGHVS, CDR2 FNYEAQ. Between the trimmed V and J ends, which lost 4 bases and 1 base, there was a span of 10 bases. The treatment is: oral pan-JAK inhibitor, 5-10 mg twice daily. Researchers gathered lesional scalp punch biopsies and peripheral blood from patients with alopecia areata. Sequencing relied on a cDNA template that was reverse transcribed from extracted RNA. Profiled with immunoSEQ multiplex PCR; TCRdb holds only in-frame clones, not every one. Seen here are roughly 60,000 clones, 46% observed once, and the top ten hold roughly 22%.

V and J are TRBV7-6 and TRBJ2-5; D possibly matches TRBD1 or TRBD2 (6 bases each). The source was CD8+ T cells sorted from blood, collected at roughly week 36, from a patient treated with tofacitinib. This receptor was obtained from a human donor with alopecia areata. In DNA, the CDR3 is TGTGCCAGCAGCTCTGGGGGGCCCCAAGAGACCCAGTACTTC. Protein sequence: CASSSGGPQETQYF. Full variable domain (remainder filled in from reference TRBV7-6 and TRBJ2-5): GAGVSQSPRYKVTKRGQDVALRCDPISGHVSLYWYRQALGQGPEFLTYFNYEAQQDKSGLPNDRFSAERPEGSISTLTIQRTEQRDSAMYRCASSSGGPQETQYFGPGTRLLVL.